Below are 2 T cell receptor beta chains sequenced from a single sample in a study of brain T cells in children with intractable seizures. Method: immunoSEQ multiplex PCR; TCRdb's copy keeps in-frame clones and lacks some. The sample includes roughly 80,000 clones, about 93% seen only once; the top ten take about 1.4%. The sample in question was peripheral blood, obtained at surgery. The receptors come from a boy under three years old with tuberous sclerosis and intractable seizures.

V usage is TRBV2 and J usage is TRBJ1-5, with TRBD1 matching over 7 bases. The junction had 14 bases not matched to a gene; V was cut back by 6 bases and J by 0 bases. Per germline, CDR1 SNHLY and CDR2 FYNNEI. The CDR3 totals 18 residues. Here the CDR3 DNA reads TGTGCCAGCAGCAAAATGGGGACAGAAATATATAGCAATCAGCCCCAGCATTTT. Protein: CASSKMGTEIYSNQPQHF.

This sequence joins TRBV5-4 and TRBJ1-1, with 7 positions matching TRBD1. J was trimmed by 0 bases and V by 6 bases; bases with no gene match: 8. This CDR3 spans 15 amino acids. The V gene's germline CDR1 is SGHNT and CDR2 YYREEE (reference sequence). The CDR3 reads CASTKEQGMNTEAFF. The CDR3 DNA sequence: TGTGCCAGCACCAAAGAACAGGGGATGAACACTGAAGCTTTCTTT. Full variable domain (rest looked up from reference TRBV5-4 and TRBJ1-1): ETGVTQSPTHLIKTRGQQVTLRCSSQSGHNTVSWYQQALGQGPQFIFQYYREEENGRGNFPPRFSGLQFPNYSSELNVNALELDDSALYLCASTKEQGMNTEAFFGQGTRLTVV.